This TCR beta chain is from a study of blood T cell repertoires in COVID-19. J gave up 2 bases and V 5 bases, and 8 bases lay outside the gene matches. The CDR3 covers 15 residues. CDR1 is LNHDA and CDR2 is SQIVND in the germline V gene (reference sequence). Some clones are missing from TCRdb's copy, which holds only in-frame ones; the method was immunoSEQ multiplex PCR. The profile shows 200,000 to 250,000 clones, roughly 90% of them singletons. The receptor was derived from a woman in her forties who had recovered from COVID-19. Sequenced material: peripheral blood. This chain connects TRBV19 to TRBJ1-1; 7 nucleotides line up with TRBD1. The CDR3 DNA follows: TGTGCCAGTAGTCCCCCAGGGACAGTTAACACTGAAGCTTTCTTT. It is translated as CASSPPGTVNTEAFF.